This note documents a single TCR beta chain sequence. The antigen is unknown. This entry is derived from a study of PD-1 blockade in classical Hodgkin lymphoma. The wider study: Administration of nivolumab to patients was at 3 mg/kg intravenously every 2 weeks.

The table came from immunoSEQ multiplex PCR; TCRdb's copy has only in-frame clones and leaves some out. The sample lists 20,000 to 25,000 clones, roughly 75% occurring once. Germline values: CDR1 MGHRA, CDR2 YSYEKL. The CDR3 runs to 15 residues. V gave up 5 bases and J gave up 2 bases, with 13 bases separating them. No patient escaped relapse after autologous stem cell transplantation, and brentuximab vedotin exposure varied. Regarding the study as a whole: The baseline diversity of complete responders showed similarity to that of newly diagnosed patients.

This receptor was obtained from a human donor with classical Hodgkin lymphoma. Sequenced here: peripheral blood mononuclear cells (PBMCs), sampled before the second cycle of nivolumab. V is TRBV4-1 and J is TRBJ2-1; unclear D gene. The CDR3 region is CASSGLRQTYNEQFF. The DNA of the CDR3 is TGCGCCAGCAGCGGTCTCCGTCAGACCTACAATGAGCAGTTCTTC.